This T cell receptor beta chain was identified in a study of blood T cell repertoires in COVID-19. Study context: Some COVID-19 samples were acute and others convalescent; all came from the United States, Italy and Spain.

Enrollees, about 18 to 90 years old, lived in 24 US areas. Either two negative PCRs, clearance, or symptom resolution qualified Cohort 3 donors as recovered. Produced via immunoSEQ multiplex PCR; TCRdb's table is partial and in-frame only. The sample records approximately 270,000 clones, around 92% being singletons. The trim removed 2 bases at V and 7 bases at J, leaving 6 bases unmatched. This CDR3 region has 15 residues. Germline lookup yields CDR1 LGHNA and CDR2 YNFKEQ. The sample was PBMCs or T cells enriched from blood (not recorded which). This clonotype was obtained from a woman aged 60-70 years who had recovered from COVID-19. The chain links TRBV4-2 to TRBJ2-1; 9 bases match TRBD2. In DNA form, the CDR3 reads TGTGCCAGCAGCCAAATAGCGGGAGATTATAATGAGCAGTTCTTC. It codes for CASSQIAGDYNEQFF.